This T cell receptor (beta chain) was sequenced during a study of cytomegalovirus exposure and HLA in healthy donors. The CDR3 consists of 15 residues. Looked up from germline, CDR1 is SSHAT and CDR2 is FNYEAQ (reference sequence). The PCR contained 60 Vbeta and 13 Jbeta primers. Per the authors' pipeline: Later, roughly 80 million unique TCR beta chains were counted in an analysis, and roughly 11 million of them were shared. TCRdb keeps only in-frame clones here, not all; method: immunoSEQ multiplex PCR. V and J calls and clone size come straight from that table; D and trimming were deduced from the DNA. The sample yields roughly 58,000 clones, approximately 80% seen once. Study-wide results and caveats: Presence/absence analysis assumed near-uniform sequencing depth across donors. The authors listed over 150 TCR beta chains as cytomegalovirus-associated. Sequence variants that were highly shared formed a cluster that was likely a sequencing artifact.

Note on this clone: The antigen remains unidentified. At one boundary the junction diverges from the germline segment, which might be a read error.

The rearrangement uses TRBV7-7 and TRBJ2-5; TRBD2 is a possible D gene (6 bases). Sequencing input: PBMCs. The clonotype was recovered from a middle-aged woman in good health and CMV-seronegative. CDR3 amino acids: CASSKSLGGQETQYF. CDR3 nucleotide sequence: TGTGCTAGCAGCAAAAGTTTGGGGGGCCAAGAGACCCAGTACTTC.